The rows below give T cell receptor beta chains drawn from one sample of a study of CD8+ T cells in alopecia areata. Method: immunoSEQ multiplex PCR; TCRdb's copy keeps in-frame clones and lacks some. The table includes roughly 150,000 clones, about two thirds detected once. The material sequenced was CD8+ T cells sorted from blood. The receptors originated from a human donor in good health. CDR3s include the opening cysteine and the closing phenylalanine or tryptophan. Fields, in order: D gene, V gene, clone size, J gene, CDR3 DNA, CDR3 protein. The D gene is left open where the match is weak. Size is omitted from some rows. Given values are once, few, many or a class for expanded clones.

D: TRBD2; V: TRBV4-2; size: .; J: TRBJ2-7; DNA: TGTGCCAGCAGCCAAGTATTTGTACTAGCGGGGTACGAGCAGTACTTC; CDR3: CASSQVFVLAGYEQYF
D: .; V: TRBV30; size: .; J: TRBJ2-1; DNA: TGTGCCTGGGCAAGCCGGGACTCTTACAATGAGCAGTTCTTC; CDR3: CAWASRDSYNEQFF
D: .; V: TRBV9; size: .; J: TRBJ1-2; DNA: TGTGCCAGCAGCGTAGGAAGAGACATAAACTATGGCTACACCTTC; CDR3: CASSVGRDINYGYTF
D: TRBD2; V: TRBV9; size: .; J: TRBJ2-2; DNA: TGTGCCAGCAGTCCAAGCGGGAGGGGGACCGGGGAGCTGTTTTTT; CDR3: CASSPSGRGTGELFF
D: .; V: TRBV7-9; size: .; J: TRBJ1-2; DNA: TGTGCCAGCAGCTTAGCTGGGAACTATGGCTACACCTTC; CDR3: CASSLAGNYGYTF
D: TRBD2; V: TRBV9; size: once; J: TRBJ2-1; DNA: TGTGCCAGCAGCGGGGGACTAGCGGGAGATGATGAGCAGTTCTTC; CDR3: CASSGGLAGDDEQFF
D: .; V: TRBV7-8; size: few; J: TRBJ1-1; DNA: TGTGCCAGCAGCTTAGAGTCCAGGGTATCATTATCCTCTGAAGCTTTCTTT; CDR3: CASSLESRVSLSSEAFF
D: TRBD2; V: TRBV5-1; size: .; J: TRBJ2-7; DNA: TGCGCCAGCAGCTCGGCGCGTTTCAAGCGGGAGTTTAGCGAGCAGTACTTC; CDR3: CASSSARFKREFSEQYF
D: TRBD2; V: TRBV29-1; size: .; J: TRBJ2-7; DNA: TGCAGCGTTGTAGGGACTAGCGGGAGCGCTGATTACGAGCAGTACTTC; CDR3: CSVVGTSGSADYEQYF
D: .; V: TRBV29-1; size: .; J: TRBJ2-7; DNA: TGCAGCGTTGAAGTAAGTGCTTGGGGAGACAGCACCTACGAGCAGTACTTC; CDR3: CSVEVSAWGDSTYEQYF
D: TRBD1; V: TRBV6-6; size: .; J: TRBJ2-7; DNA: TGTGCCAGCAGAGCAGGGACAGGGGCCTCCTACGAGCAGTACTTC; CDR3: CASRAGTGASYEQYF
D: .; V: TRBV27; size: .; J: TRBJ2-7; DNA: TGTGCCAGCAGTTTACAGGGGGGCGAGCAGTACTTC; CDR3: CASSLQGGEQYF
D: .; V: TRBV11-1; size: .; J: TRBJ2-3; DNA: TGTGCCAGCAGCTTAGCAGCCCTTTCGGAGAGGGCTACGCAGTATTTT; CDR3: CASSLAALSERATQYF
D: TRBD1; V: TRBV6-5; size: few; J: TRBJ1-2; DNA: TGTGCCAGCAGTTTCCCCGACAGGGCTGGTGGCTACACCTTC; CDR3: CASSFPDRAGGYTF
D: .; V: TRBV7-6; size: few; J: TRBJ2-7; DNA: TGTGCCAGCAGCTTAGGGAGAGGTGGGTTCTCCTACGAGCAGTACTTC; CDR3: CASSLGRGGFSYEQYF
D: .; V: TRBV30; size: .; J: TRBJ1-2; DNA: TGTGCCTGGAAGGTATCGGTTAACTATGGCTACACCTTC; CDR3: CAWKVSVNYGYTF
D: .; V: TRBV4-1; size: few; J: TRBJ2-1; DNA: TGCGCCAGCAGCAGGGAAAATGAGCAGTTCTTC; CDR3: CASSRENEQFF
D: TRBD2; V: TRBV4-1; size: .; J: TRBJ2-7; DNA: TGTGCCAGCAGCCAAGATGGGACTAGCGGCTCCTACGAGCAGTACTTC; CDR3: CASSQDGTSGSYEQYF
D: TRBD2; V: TRBV9; size: .; J: TRBJ2-1; DNA: TGTGCCAGCAGCCCTAGGGGCAGCGGGAGTCGATATGAGCAGTTCTTC; CDR3: CASSPRGSGSRYEQFF
D: .; V: TRBV29-1; size: few; J: TRBJ1-2; DNA: TGCAGCGTTGAAACTAGACACTTCGGCAACACCTTC; CDR3: CSVETRHFGNTF
D: .; V: TRBV5-1; size: .; J: TRBJ1-1; DNA: TGCGCCAGCAGCTGGAGTTTTCGGGTATACACTGAAGCTTTCTTT; CDR3: CASSWSFRVYTEAFF
D: .; V: TRBV13; size: .; J: TRBJ1-2; DNA: TGTGCCAGCAGCCAAGTCGCGGTTTCGAGTGGCTACACCTTC; CDR3: CASSQVAVSSGYTF
D: TRBD1; V: TRBV27; size: .; J: TRBJ2-7; DNA: TGTGCCAGCAGTTTAGCCCCAGGGGGCGGGTACGAGCAGTACTTC; CDR3: CASSLAPGGGYEQYF
D: .; V: TRBV25-1; size: .; J: TRBJ1-2; DNA: TGTGCCAGCAGTTTAGGGGCTGGCTATGGCTACACCTTC; CDR3: CASSLGAGYGYTF
D: TRBD2; V: TRBV29-1; size: once; J: TRBJ2-5; DNA: TGCAGCGTATACCTTAGGGCCCGGACTAGAGGGCAAGAGACCCAGTACTTC; CDR3: CSVYLRARTRGQETQYF
D: .; V: TRBV9; size: .; J: TRBJ2-7; DNA: TGTGCCATCCGCTACGAGGGACACGATGCCTACGAGCAGTACTTC; CDR3: CAIRYEGHDAYEQYF
D: .; V: TRBV5-4; size: .; J: TRBJ2-1; DNA: TGTGCCAGCAGCTTGGTACCGGAAGGTGAGCAGTTCTTC; CDR3: CASSLVPEGEQFF
D: .; V: TRBV7-2; size: .; J: TRBJ1-5; DNA: TGTGCCAGCAGCCCGGGCCCGTTCTCAGGTCAGCCCCAGCATTTT; CDR3: CASSPGPFSGQPQHF
D: .; V: TRBV11-2; size: .; J: TRBJ2-1; DNA: TGTGCCAGCAGCAGAGCGGTCTACAATGAGCAGTTCTTC; CDR3: CASSRAVYNEQFF
D: TRBD2; V: TRBV30; size: .; J: TRBJ2-1; DNA: TGTGCCTGGGGACTAGGAAATGAGCAGTTCTTC; CDR3: CAWGLGNEQFF
D: .; V: TRBV4-1; size: .; J: TRBJ2-7; DNA: TGCGCCAGCAGCCAACAGTGGAGGTACGAGCAGTACTTC; CDR3: CASSQQWRYEQYF
D: TRBD1; V: TRBV7-8; size: few; J: TRBJ2-7; DNA: TGTGCCAGCAGCGACAGCGGACAGGGCCACGAGCAGTACTTC; CDR3: CASSDSGQGHEQYF
D: TRBD2; V: TRBV2; size: once; J: TRBJ2-1; DNA: TGTGCCAGCAGGGCTAGACTAGCGGGTGGGGGATACAATGAGCAGTTCTTC; CDR3: CASRARLAGGGYNEQFF
D: TRBD1; V: TRBV29-1; size: few; J: TRBJ2-5; DNA: TGCAGCGCCCCGGACAGGGGCCAAGAGACCCAGTACTTC; CDR3: CSAPDRGQETQYF
D: .; V: TRBV30; size: .; J: TRBJ2-1; DNA: TGTGCCTGGAAGATACGAGTCGATGAGCAGTTCTTC; CDR3: CAWKIRVDEQFF
D: .; V: TRBV5-1; size: .; J: TRBJ2-1; DNA: TGCGCCAGCAGCCCGACGACAGGGAGGAATGAGCAGTTCTTC; CDR3: CASSPTTGRNEQFF
D: .; V: TRBV15; size: .; J: TRBJ2-5; DNA: TGTGCTAAACGGTACCAAGAGACCCAGTACTTC; CDR3: CAKRYQETQYF
D: TRBD2; V: TRBV29-1; size: few; J: TRBJ2-6; DNA: TGCAGCGTTGAGGAGGGCGCTTGGAGCGTAGCGGGAGTAACTGGGGCCAACGTCCTGACTTTC; CDR3: CSVEEGAWSVAGVTGANVLTF
D: TRBD2; V: TRBV19; size: .; J: TRBJ2-7; DNA: TGTGCCAGTAGTCGCACTAGCGCCTCCTACGAGCAGTACTTC; CDR3: CASSRTSASYEQYF
D: .; V: TRBV7-9; size: once; J: TRBJ2-7; DNA: TGTGCCAGCAGCTTAGCCCAAGGGACCGACTCCTACGAGCAGTACTTC; CDR3: CASSLAQGTDSYEQYF
D: TRBD1; V: TRBV27; size: .; J: TRBJ1-4; DNA: TGTGCCAGCTCCCCGGGACAGTTTTCTAATGAAAAACTGTTTTTT; CDR3: CASSPGQFSNEKLFF
D: TRBD1; V: TRBV27; size: .; J: TRBJ1-5; DNA: TGTGCCAGCAGTTTCTCAGGGGGAAGTCAGCCCCAGCATTTT; CDR3: CASSFSGGSQPQHF
D: .; V: TRBV29-1; size: .; J: TRBJ2-7; DNA: TGCAGCGTGGAGTTGAGAGGCAAACCTGTCTACGAGCAGTACTTC; CDR3: CSVELRGKPVYEQYF
D: .; V: TRBV5-1; size: .; J: TRBJ2-7; DNA: TGCGCCAGCAGCTTGTGGAAGGGTATCTTCGAGCAGTACTTC; CDR3: CASSLWKGIFEQYF
D: .; V: TRBV5-6; size: .; J: TRBJ1-2; DNA: TGTGCCAGCAGCTTAGGACGGATGCCTTCTAACTATGGCTACACCTTC; CDR3: CASSLGRMPSNYGYTF
D: .; V: TRBV28; size: .; J: TRBJ1-5; DNA: TGTGCCAGCATGGTAGGGGCAGCGGATCAGCCCCAGCATTTT; CDR3: CASMVGAADQPQHF
D: .; V: TRBV15; size: .; J: TRBJ2-1; DNA: TGTGCCACCAGCAGAAGCGATTCCTACAATGAGCAGTTCTTC; CDR3: CATSRSDSYNEQFF
D: .; V: TRBV4-1; size: .; J: TRBJ2-1; DNA: TGCGCCAGCAGCCAACTCAATGAGCAGTTCTTC; CDR3: CASSQLNEQFF
D: TRBD2; V: TRBV29-1; size: .; J: TRBJ2-3; DNA: TGCAGCGTTGCGGCTAGCGGAAGCACAGATACGCAGTATTTT; CDR3: CSVAASGSTDTQYF
D: .; V: TRBV29-1; size: .; J: TRBJ2-1; DNA: TGCAGCGTAAAGCGGGTTTCGGGCGATGAGCAGTTCTTC; CDR3: CSVKRVSGDEQFF
D: .; V: TRBV13; size: .; J: TRBJ1-1; DNA: TGTGCCAGCAGCCTGCGCGGGGTGGAGGGTGAAGCTTTCTTT; CDR3: CASSLRGVEGEAFF
D: TRBD1; V: TRBV11-2; size: .; J: TRBJ2-7; DNA: TGTGCCAGCAGCTCCGGGACAGACGCCTACGAGCAGTACTTC; CDR3: CASSSGTDAYEQYF